This entry lists 27 T cell receptor beta chains sequenced from one sample in a study of CD8 T cells in Susac syndrome. The RNA, about 0.45 to 1 ug, was put through reverse transcription using random hexamers. TCRdb passed the immunoSEQ multiplex PCR reads through MiXCR, listing each CDR3 protein once. This table has tens of thousands of distinct CDR3 sequences, about 95% appearing once. The sequencing sample was made of CD8+ T cells from PBMCs. The receptor source for this set is a human donor with multiple sclerosis.

V usage is TRBV2 and J usage is TRBJ2-1; D not certain. Trimming took 5 bases from V and 0 from J, leaving 8 bases between them. The length of the CDR3 is 14 residues. Germline lookup yields CDR1 SNHLY and CDR2 FYNNEI. CDR3 region: CASSPDGSYNEQFF. DNA for the CDR3: TGTGCCAGCAGTCCAGATGGCTCCTACAATGAGCAGTTCTTC.

V usage is TRBV4-3 and J usage is TRBJ1-1; D not resolved. Between the trimmed V and J ends, which lost 0 bases and 11 bases, there was a span of 19 bases. Germline CDR1 LGHNA, CDR2 YSLEER. The CDR3 loop spans 15 amino acids. The DNA of the CDR3 is TGCGCCAGCAGCCAAGATCAGGCAACCACGCTACCGGCTTTCTTT. This gives the protein CASSQDQATTLPAFF.

The chain has TRBV13 and TRBJ2-5; D gene uncertain. This CDR3 spans 13 amino acids. V lost 3 bases and J 3 bases, leaving 8 bases between the germline ends. CDR1 is PRHDT, CDR2 FYEKMQ, per germline (reference sequence). This chain's CDR3 is CASSFDRKETQYF. CDR3 nucleotides: TGTGCCAGCAGCTTTGACCGAAAAGAGACCCAGTACTTC.

The chain couples TRBV9 to TRBJ1-2; TRBD1 aligns across 7 bases. The CDR3 has 16 residues. The junction had 11 bases not matched to a gene; V was cut back by 3 bases and J by 3 bases. Germline CDR1 is SGDLS and CDR2 is YYNGEE. The DNA of the CDR3 is TGTGCCAGCAGCGCTAATCGACAGGGCCCCTACTATGGCTACACCTTC. It specifies CASSANRQGPYYGYTF.

The chain uses TRBV29-1 and TRBJ2-7, with 7 bases identical to TRBD1. CDR1 is SQVTM, CDR2 ANQGSEA, per germline. V shed 4 bases and J 3 bases; nucleotides not matched to a gene: 18. CDR3 length: 17 residues. The CDR3 coding sequence is TGCAGCGTTGGAACCACCCGTGGACAGGCAATTAACTACGAGCAGTACTTC. Its translation: CSVGTTRGQAINYEQYF.

This chain connects TRBV7-9 to TRBJ1-1; no clear D. Trimming stripped 5 bases from V and 1 base from J, with 14 bases between. CDR1 is SEHNR, CDR2 FQNEAQ, per germline (reference sequence). The CDR3 loop spans 15 amino acids. CDR3 nucleotides: TGTGCCAGCAGCCTCTCCGGCGAGGCGAACACTGAAGCTTTCTTT. Translating gives CASSLSGEANTEAFF.

The chain is built from TRBV2 and TRBJ2-3; 7 nucleotides line up with TRBD1. CDR1 SNHLY and CDR2 FYNNEI come from the germline V gene. The CDR3 totals 12 residues. Germline trimming cut 5 bases from V and 6 bases from J; bases unmatched to any gene: 2. The CDR3 DNA reads as TGTGCCAGCAGTCTCAGGGGGGATACGCAGTATTTT. Translating it yields CASSLRGDTQYF.

The rearrangement links TRBV5-1 to TRBJ1-1; possibly TRBD1 for D (5 bases). The CDR3 sequence is 15 residues long. Germline assignment: CDR1 SGHRS and CDR2 YFSETQ. Here the CDR3 DNA reads TGCGCTCCTTCGAACCCGCAGTCCGGGGGGACTGAAGCTTTCTTT. As protein: CAPSNPQSGGTEAFF.

J is TRBJ2-5 and V is TRBV6-5; D call uncertain. Germline loops: CDR1 MNHEY, CDR2 SVGAGI. V lost 5 bases, J lost 7 bases, and 8 bases lay in between. There are 11 residues in the CDR3. The CDR3 sequence: CASSEWGTQYF. The DNA for the CDR3 is TGTGCCAGCAGTGAATGGGGGACCCAGTACTTC.

This clonotype has a single count. V usage is TRBV27 and J usage is TRBJ2-2; D is possibly TRBD1 (6 bases). Germline V lookup: CDR1 MNHEY, CDR2 SMNVEV (reference sequence). This CDR3 is built from 16 residues. With 2 bases removed from V and 3 bases from J, the gap between germline ends came to 13 bases. CDR3 nucleotide sequence: TGTGCCAGCAGTTTAAAGGGGGATAGGGACACCGGGGAGCTGTTTTTT. Its protein is CASSLKGDRDTGELFF.

V and J are TRBV3-1 and TRBJ2-6; 11 bases line up with TRBD1. Trimming took 0 bases from V and 2 from J; bases not matched to a gene: 3. Germline V gene lookup returns CDR1 LGHDT and CDR2 YNNKEL (reference sequence). The CDR3 has 18 residues. CDR3 residues: CASSQEVGQGAGANVLTF. DNA for the CDR3: TGTGCCAGCAGCCAAGAAGTGGGACAGGGGGCTGGGGCCAACGTCCTGACTTTC.

V and J are TRBV13 and TRBJ2-5, with D hard to call. V lost 0 bases, J lost 5 bases, and 4 bases lay in between. The germline CDR1 and CDR2 sequences are PRHDT and FYEKMQ (reference sequence). The CDR3 is 12 amino acids. The DNA of the CDR3 is TGTGCCAGCAGCTTAGGTTTCGAGACCCAGTACTTC. Protein product: CASSLGFETQYF.

V usage is TRBV27 and J usage is TRBJ2-3, with no clear D. The CDR3 extends over 14 amino acids. V was shortened by 2 bases and J by 0 bases, with 6 bases between the two germline ends. Germline V gene sequence: CDR1 MNHEY, CDR2 SMNVEV (reference sequence). This CDR3 is CASSLVDSTDTQYF. The CDR3 DNA sequence: TGTGCCAGCAGTTTAGTGGATAGCACAGATACGCAGTATTTT.

This clonotype occurred once. V usage is TRBV20-1 and J usage is TRBJ2-1, with TRBD2 identical over 8 bases. Unmatched junction bases numbered 11, after V lost 2 bases and J lost 2 bases. The CDR3 runs to 17 residues. Germline CDR1 and CDR2: DFQATT and SNEGSKA (reference sequence). The CDR3 region is CSARIGQSGGAYNEQFF. The DNA for the CDR3 is TGCAGTGCTAGAATTGGCCAAAGCGGGGGCGCCTACAATGAGCAGTTCTTC.

The chain combines TRBV12-3 or TRBV12-4 with TRBJ2-3; maybe TRBD1 (5 bases). CDR3 length: 15 amino acids. Trimming left V 5 bases short and J 3 bases short, with 15 bases between. In DNA form, the CDR3 reads TGTGCCAGCAGTAAAGGGGTGCAGCGAACAGATACGCAGTATTTT. Amino acids: CASSKGVQRTDTQYF.

The rearrangement joins TRBV27 to TRBJ2-2; possible D gene TRBD2, 5 bases. The CDR3 is 12 residues long. From germline, CDR1 is MNHEY and CDR2 SMNVEV (reference sequence). V shed 3 bases and J shed 7 bases, with 6 bases lying between them. The chain's CDR3 is CASSFAGGELFF. The CDR3 bases are TGTGCCAGCAGTTTCGCGGGCGGGGAGCTGTTTTTT.

The chain combines TRBV12-3 or TRBV12-4 with TRBJ2-3; no clear D. With 4 bases removed from V and 0 bases from J, the gap between germline ends came to 5 bases. The CDR3 is 13 amino acids. The CDR3 is CASSSGSTDTQYF. DNA of the CDR3: TGTGCCAGCAGTTCCGGGAGCACAGATACGCAGTATTTT.

This clonotype was observed a single time. The V call is TRBV7-9, the J call TRBJ2-1; D unresolved. The CDR3 has 14 amino acids. V lost 5 bases and J 8 bases, leaving 16 bases between the germline ends. Germline assignment: CDR1 SEHNR and CDR2 FQNEAQ (reference sequence). The CDR3 nucleotides read TGTGCCAGCAGCCCCCAACGAGGTGAGGATGAGCAGTTCTTC. This gives the protein CASSPQRGEDEQFF.

The CDR3 nucleotides read TGCAGCGTTGAAGATCCCGGGACGTTGGGCTATGGCTACACCTTC. Translating it yields CSVEDPGTLGYGYTF. V usage is TRBV29-1 and J usage is TRBJ1-2; perhaps TRBD1 as D (5 bases). CDR3 length equals 15 residues. Looked up from germline, CDR1 is SQVTM and CDR2 is ANQGSEA. Trimming left V 0 bases short and J 4 bases short, with 15 bases between. Complete variable domain (other parts from reference TRBV29-1 and TRBJ1-2): SAVISQKPSRDICQRGTSLTIQCQVDSQVTMMFWYRQQPGQSLTLIATANQGSEATYESGFVIDKFPISRPNLTFSTLTVSNMSPEDSSIYLCSVEDPGTLGYGYTFGSGTRLTVV.

This clonotype is a singleton in its sample. The CDR3 here is CASSLWDRGSYGYTF. CDR3 bases: TGTGCCAGCAGCTTATGGGACAGGGGTTCCTATGGCTACACCTTC. The chain is built from TRBV7-8 and TRBJ1-2, with 10 bases lining up with TRBD1. The junction had 4 bases not matched to a gene; V was cut back by 2 bases and J by 4 bases. From germline, CDR1 is SGHVS and CDR2 FQNEAQ. This CDR3 has 15 amino acids.

The chain uses TRBV7-9 and TRBJ2-5; D gene unclear. Germline V CDR1 and CDR2: SEHNR, FQNEAQ (reference sequence). V lost 3 bases and J lost 4, with 12 bases in between. There are 14 residues in the CDR3. The CDR3 DNA follows: TGTGCCAGCAGCTTGCCCTCTATGGGAGAGACCCAGTACTTC. Residues: CASSLPSMGETQYF.

This chain connects TRBV29-1 to TRBJ2-2; 7 bases agree with TRBD1. The CDR3 extends over 14 amino acids. The J segment lost 3 bases and the V segment lost 4 bases, leaving 5 bases of the junction unmatched. Looked up from germline, CDR1 is SQVTM and CDR2 is ANQGSEA. CDR3 region: CSVAGTAYTGELFF. CDR3 bases: TGCAGCGTTGCCGGGACAGCCTACACCGGGGAGCTGTTTTTT.

The rearrangement links TRBV15 to TRBJ1-5, with D unclear. Trimming left V 0 bases short and J 6 bases short, with 9 bases between. The CDR3 runs 14 residues. The V gene's germline CDR1 is LNHNV and CDR2 YYDKDF (reference sequence). Here the CDR3 reads CATSREGYTQPQHF. CDR3 bases: TGTGCCACCAGCAGAGAAGGGTACACTCAGCCCCAGCATTTT.

The chain couples TRBV20-1 to TRBJ2-5, with 9 bases identical to TRBD2. In germline, CDR1 is DFQATT, CDR2 SNEGSKA (reference sequence). The CDR3 spans 15 residues. V dropped 2 bases and J dropped 5; count of bases not matched to a gene: 9. The CDR3, as DNA: TGCAGTGCTAGAAACCGGGCTAGCGGGGCCGAGACCCAGTACTTC. This gives the protein CSARNRASGAETQYF.

The gene calls are TRBV7-9 and TRBJ1-1; D unresolved. Per the germline V gene, CDR1 is SEHNR and CDR2 is FQNEAQ (reference sequence). Trimming removed 4 bases at V and 0 bases at J, with 12 bases between. CDR3 length: 15 residues. The CDR3 DNA reads TGTGCCAGCAGCTCTTCGACGGTTATGAACACTGAAGCTTTCTTT. Its translation is CASSSSTVMNTEAFF.

The chain carries TRBV19 and TRBJ2-7; D is ambiguous. The CDR3 covers 15 residues. V lost 2 bases and J lost 0, with 11 bases in between. Looked up from germline, CDR1 is LNHDA and CDR2 is SQIVND (reference sequence). CDR3 DNA: TGTGCCAGTAGTATAACGGTAAGGGACTCCTACGAGCAGTACTTC. Translated: CASSITVRDSYEQYF.

V is TRBV5-1 and J is TRBJ1-1, with 7 bases that match TRBD1. Trimming cost V 3 bases and J 1 base; bases outside gene matches: 3. Germline CDR1 and CDR2: SGHRS and YFSETQ. This CDR3 region has 14 residues. The CDR3 DNA is TGCGCCAGCAGCTACAGGGGCCCGAACACTGAAGCTTTCTTT. This gives the protein CASSYRGPNTEAFF.